The 26 T cell receptor beta chains listed next were all sequenced from one sample in a study of shared clonotypes between healthy human individuals. Profiling relied on immunoSEQ multiplex PCR, and the TCRdb table lists in-frame clones only, not all of them. In the table there are more than 2 million clones, about 93% of which are singletons. The naive CD8 subset, CD45RO-negative cells positively selected for CCR7, excluded terminally differentiated effector memory CD45RA+ cells. Sample: naive CD8+ T cells from PBMCs. The origin of the receptors is a man between 18 and 29 years old in good health. Some clones in this sample may be carry-over from other donors' samples.

V is TRBV30 and J is TRBJ2-1; D is perhaps TRBD2 (6 bases). V was cut by 3 bases and J by 7 bases, with 10 bases left in between. Germline CDR1 GTSNPN, CDR2 SVGIG (reference sequence). The CDR3 is 12 amino acids. This chain's CDR3 is CAWSFGGNEQFF. The DNA of the CDR3 is TGTGCCTGGAGCTTTGGGGGGAATGAGCAGTTCTTC.

Comment on this clone: In the same sample, other DNA sequences code for this CDR3. The chain employs TRBV19 and TRBJ1-1; the D gene is possibly TRBD1 (5 bases). The CDR3 loop spans 14 amino acids. The ends were cut back, 3 bases at V and 1 base at J, with 9 bases in the middle. From germline, CDR1 is LNHDA and CDR2 SQIVND (reference sequence). The CDR3 region has the DNA TGTGCCAGTAGTATGGGCACAGGGAACACTGAAGCTTTCTTT. Protein product: CASSMGTGNTEAFF.

The count of this clone is one. The J gene is TRBJ1-1, the V gene TRBV29-1; 7 bases agree with TRBD1. The V gene's germline CDR1 is SQVTM and CDR2 ANQGSEA. The CDR3 sequence is 13 residues long. With 6 bases clipped from V and 1 base from J, the junction kept 5 bases outside the gene matches. The CDR3 DNA follows: TGCAGCGTAGTACAGGGGCCGAACACTGAAGCTTTCTTT. It specifies CSVVQGPNTEAFF. Together with reference TRBV29-1 and TRBJ1-1, the CDR3 gives the full variable domain: SAVISQKPSRDICQRGTSLTIQCQVDSQVTMMFWYRQQPGQSLTLIATANQGSEATYESGFVIDKFPISRPNLTFSTLTVSNMSPEDSSIYLCSVVQGPNTEAFFGQGTRLTVV.

The chain links TRBV4-1 to TRBJ2-7, with D perhaps matching TRBD2 (6 bases). This CDR3 region has 16 residues. Germline-derived CDR1 and CDR2 are MGHRA and YSYEKL. V lost 0 bases and J 1 base, leaving 13 bases between the germline ends. The CDR3 DNA follows: TGCGCCAGCAGCCAAGAGGCACTAGCCCCATCCTACGAGCAGTACTTC. Its protein is CASSQEALAPSYEQYF.

CDR3 amino acids: CASSSQGDWGNQPQHF. The CDR3 region has the DNA TGTGCCAGCAGTTCTCAAGGGGATTGGGGCAATCAGCCCCAGCATTTT. The genes are TRBV27 and TRBJ1-5, with D possibly TRBD1 on 5 matching bases. This CDR3 spans 16 amino acids. Trimming stripped 4 bases from V and 2 bases from J, with 15 bases between. Germline-derived CDR1 and CDR2 are MNHEY and SMNVEV (reference sequence).

The chain joins TRBV7-9 to TRBJ1-1; 7 bases are shared with TRBD1. The V and J ends lost 8 bases and 6 bases, in that order; junction bases with no gene match: 9. Germline lookup yields CDR1 SEHNR and CDR2 FQNEAQ (reference sequence). This CDR3 contains 13 residues. The CDR3 nucleotides read TGTGCCAGCCATAAGGGGGCCCCGGCTGAAGCTTTCTTT. It translates to CASHKGAPAEAFF. Supplemented by reference TRBV7-9 and TRBJ1-1, the full variable domain reads DTGVSQNPRHKITKRGQNVTFRCDPISEHNRLYWYRQTLGQGPEFLTYFQNEAQLEKSRLLSDRFSAERPKGSFSTLEIQRTEQGDSAMYLCASHKGAPAEAFFGQGTRLTVV.

J is TRBJ2-1 and V is TRBV5-6; 9 bases are a match to TRBD1. The V and J ends lost 5 bases and 10 bases, in that order; junction bases with no gene match: 4. This CDR3 spans 12 amino acids. CDR1 is SGHDT, CDR2 YYEEEE, per germline. The CDR3 DNA sequence: TGTGCCAGCAGGCCTACAGGGGGCGAGCAGTTCTTC. This translates into CASRPTGGEQFF.

The genes are TRBV4-2 and TRBJ2-1; 7 nucleotides line up with TRBD2. After removal of 1 base from V and 0 bases from J, the junction contained 6 bases not matched to a gene. The CDR3 has 17 amino acids. Per germline, CDR1 LGHNA and CDR2 YNFKEQ. The CDR3 bases are TGTGCCAGCAGCCAAGCGTCTAGCGGAAGCTCCTACAATGAGCAGTTCTTC. Translated, it gives CASSQASSGSSYNEQFF.

The gene calls are TRBV27 and TRBJ2-7; D possibly corresponds to TRBD1 (5 bases). The CDR3 has 14 residues. Per germline, CDR1 MNHEY and CDR2 SMNVEV (reference sequence). V gave up 5 bases and J gave up 2 bases, with 13 bases separating them. The chain's CDR3 is CASSIKGIPYEQYF. In nucleotides, the CDR3 is TGTGCCAGCAGTATAAAGGGGATTCCCTACGAGCAGTACTTC.

The chain combines TRBV9 with TRBJ2-1, with D possibly matching TRBD2 (6 bases). This CDR3 contains 13 residues. Trimming stripped 3 bases from V and 6 bases from J, with 10 bases between. Germline V lookup: CDR1 SGDLS, CDR2 YYNGEE. The CDR3 sequence is CASSGGAFNEQFF. DNA for the CDR3: TGTGCCAGCAGCGGCGGGGCCTTCAATGAGCAGTTCTTC.

CDR3 residues: CASSQERRAGELFF. The CDR3 DNA sequence: TGCGCCAGCAGCCAAGAGCGTAGGGCCGGGGAGCTGTTTTTT. The chain has TRBV4-3 and TRBJ2-2; D gene unclear. The V end lost 0 bases, the J end lost 6 bases, and 8 bases lay between the germline ends. Germline V lookup: CDR1 LGHNA, CDR2 YSLEER. The CDR3 is made up of 14 amino acids.

V and J are TRBV7-9 and TRBJ1-5; no clear D. Germline V gene sequence: CDR1 SEHNR, CDR2 FQNEAQ (reference sequence). Trimming shortened V by 3 bases and J by 3 bases, and 9 bases separated the two germline ends. This CDR3 comprises 14 residues. CDR3 DNA sequence: TGTGCCAGCAGCTTTGACGGGTACAATCAGCCCCAGCATTTT. It specifies CASSFDGYNQPQHF.

V usage is TRBV5-4 and J usage is TRBJ2-4; a possible D gene is TRBD2 (5 bases). The CDR3 is 13 residues long. Trimming cost V 4 bases and J 7 bases, with 12 bases left between them. Germline assignment: CDR1 SGHNT and CDR2 YYREEE (reference sequence). The CDR3 loop reads CASSLTGENIQYF. CDR3 DNA sequence: TGTGCCAGCAGCCTTACCGGGGAGAACATTCAGTACTTC.

The V gene is TRBV7-9, the J gene TRBJ2-1; 14 nucleotides align to TRBD2. This CDR3 is built from 18 residues. Losses at the gene ends were 4 bases for V and 4 bases for J; bases not matched to a gene: 9. CDR1 is SEHNR, CDR2 FQNEAQ, per germline (reference sequence). For the CDR3, the DNA is TGTGCCAGCAGCTCCCCGATGACTAGCGGGAGGGCTTACAATGAGCAGTTCTTC. Protein: CASSSPMTSGRAYNEQFF.

The table lists this clone with a few counts. Other DNA sequences within the sample encode an identical CDR3. The V and J genes are TRBV4-2 and TRBJ2-3; tentative D call: TRBD2 (5 bases). This CDR3 comprises 14 residues. Germline CDR1 LGHNA, CDR2 YNFKEQ. V was pared by 4 bases and J by 0 bases, with 8 bases between. CDR3 DNA: TGTGCCAGCAGCCCCAGCGGCAGCACAGATACGCAGTATTTT. Amino acids: CASSPSGSTDTQYF.

The V gene is TRBV5-1, the J gene TRBJ2-1, with D possibly being TRBD1 or TRBD2 (5 bases each). This CDR3 is 15 amino acids long. The V end lost 4 bases, the J end lost 6 bases, and 17 bases lay between the germline ends. The V gene's germline CDR1 is SGHRS and CDR2 YFSETQ. The CDR3 DNA follows: TGCGCCAGCAGCCCTTTCGATGCTGGGACCAATGAGCAGTTCTTC. Its protein product is CASSPFDAGTNEQFF.

This rearrangement joins TRBV7-9 to TRBJ2-7, with D unresolved. Germline V gene lookup returns CDR1 SEHNR and CDR2 FQNEAQ (reference sequence). V shed 4 bases and J shed 6 bases, with 10 bases lying between them. The CDR3 has 12 amino acids. CDR3 nucleotide sequence: TGTGCCAGCAGCTCGGACGGAAGCGAGCAGTACTTC. Protein: CASSSDGSEQYF.

About this clone: The sample has other DNA sequences that encode this CDR3 too. The rearrangement links TRBV5-4 to TRBJ1-1, with unresolved D. CDR3 length: 13 amino acids. The ends were cut back, 0 bases at V and 1 base at J, with 4 bases in the middle. Germline V gene data show CDR1 as SGHNT and CDR2 as YYREEE (reference sequence). CDR3 sequence: CASSLAENTEAFF. As DNA, the CDR3 is TGTGCCAGCAGCTTGGCCGAGAACACTGAAGCTTTCTTT.

CDR3 sequence reads: CASTRTRGGPQYYEQYF. Written as DNA, the CDR3 is TGTGCCAGCACCAGAACCCGGGGGGGACCACAGTACTACGAGCAGTACTTC. The genes are TRBV27 and TRBJ2-7, with 8 bases fitting TRBD2. The CDR3 is 17 residues long. V lost 7 bases and J lost 3; bases outside the gene matches: 17. The germline CDR1 and CDR2 sequences are MNHEY and SMNVEV (reference sequence).

This chain joins TRBV28 and TRBJ1-1, with D tentatively TRBD1 (6 bases). The CDR3 is 14 amino acids. Germline V CDR1 and CDR2: MDHEN, SYDVKM. V was trimmed by 5 bases and J by 6 bases, leaving 16 bases between them. CDR3 bases: TGTGCCAGCAGTCTCCTCAAGGGGGACGCTGAAGCTTTCTTT. Encoded protein: CASSLLKGDAEAFF. Looking up the rest from reference TRBV28 and TRBJ1-1 gives the full variable domain: DVKVTQSSRYLVKRTGEKVFLECVQDMDHENMFWYRQDPGLGLRLIYFSYDVKMKEKGDIPEGYSVSREKKERFSLILESASTNQTSMYLCASSLLKGDAEAFFGQGTRLTVV.

About this clone itself: Within the sample, other DNA sequences also encode this same CDR3. This chain uses TRBV9 with TRBJ2-7; maybe TRBD2 (5 bases). CDR1 is SGDLS and CDR2 is YYNGEE in the germline V gene. The CDR3 runs to 15 residues. V was trimmed by 0 bases and J by 0 bases, leaving 10 bases between them. The CDR3 spells CASSVAVGGSYEQYF. DNA for the CDR3: TGTGCCAGCAGCGTAGCAGTCGGAGGCTCCTACGAGCAGTACTTC.

The CDR3 region has the DNA TGTGCCAGCAGCCAAGATCAAGGGGCGGGTCAGCCCCAGCATTTT. It codes for CASSQDQGAGQPQHF. V gene TRBV4-2 combines with J gene TRBJ1-5; D is perhaps TRBD1 (5 bases). Germline assignment: CDR1 LGHNA and CDR2 YNFKEQ. V was shortened by 0 bases and J by 6 bases, with 12 bases between the two germline ends. The CDR3 is 15 residues long.

In nucleotides, the CDR3 is TGTGCCAGCAGTGAAGTGCTCACAGCCTACGAGCAGTACTTC. Residues: CASSEVLTAYEQYF. The V and J genes are TRBV2 and TRBJ2-7; D remains unclear. The germline V and J ends were trimmed by 1 base and 2 bases, with 9 bases remaining between them. Looked up from germline, CDR1 is SNHLY and CDR2 is FYNNEI. This CDR3 region has 14 residues.

The chain combines TRBV5-1 with TRBJ2-7, with TRBD2 identical over 10 bases. V lost 4 bases, J lost 0 bases, and 10 bases stayed unmatched. The V gene's germline CDR1 is SGHRS and CDR2 YFSETQ. This CDR3 is built from 17 residues. CDR3 residues: CASSVGLAALSSYEQYF. As DNA, the CDR3 is TGCGCCAGCAGCGTAGGACTAGCGGCATTAAGCTCCTACGAGCAGTACTTC.

A single count supports this clone. This chain uses TRBV27 with TRBJ2-1; TRBD1 agrees at 8 bases. V gave up 7 bases and J gave up 6 bases; unmatched junction bases: 8. CDR3 length: 14 residues. The germline V gene has CDR1 MNHEY and CDR2 SMNVEV (reference sequence). The CDR3 DNA sequence: TGTGCCAGCAAAGGGGGACAGGTAATCAATGAGCAGTTCTTC. Residues: CASKGGQVINEQFF.

This chain joins TRBV28 and TRBJ1-5, with D possibly being TRBD1 (5 bases). Trimming shortened V by 7 bases and J by 4 bases, and 14 bases separated the two germline ends. This CDR3 has 14 amino acids. CDR1 and CDR2 from the germline V gene are MDHEN and SYDVKM. This CDR3 is CASTPGRENQPQHF. The CDR3 DNA follows: TGTGCCAGCACCCCGGGACGGGAAAATCAGCCCCAGCATTTT.